This T cell receptor (beta chain) derives from a study of blood T cell repertoires in COVID-19. Across the study: The cDNA or gDNA used as material had been derived from T cells, B-cell-depleted T cells, or PBMCs.

Unmatched junction bases numbered 10, after V lost 0 bases and J lost 8 bases. The V gene's germline CDR1 is LGHNA and CDR2 YSLEER. This CDR3 has 16 residues. The assay was immunoSEQ multiplex PCR, and TCRdb's table has in-frame clones only and misses some. The data show over 15,000 clones, with around 86% seen just once and about 17% held by the top ten. This clonotype was sampled from a human donor with active COVID-19. The donor label of this sample is uncertain. The V gene is TRBV4-3, the J gene TRBJ2-4; TRBD1 matches 7 bases. Specimen: peripheral blood. CDR3 coding DNA: TGCGCCAGCAGCCAAGATGCGAAGACAGGGCGATACATTCAGTACTTC. This sequence encodes CASSQDAKTGRYIQYF.